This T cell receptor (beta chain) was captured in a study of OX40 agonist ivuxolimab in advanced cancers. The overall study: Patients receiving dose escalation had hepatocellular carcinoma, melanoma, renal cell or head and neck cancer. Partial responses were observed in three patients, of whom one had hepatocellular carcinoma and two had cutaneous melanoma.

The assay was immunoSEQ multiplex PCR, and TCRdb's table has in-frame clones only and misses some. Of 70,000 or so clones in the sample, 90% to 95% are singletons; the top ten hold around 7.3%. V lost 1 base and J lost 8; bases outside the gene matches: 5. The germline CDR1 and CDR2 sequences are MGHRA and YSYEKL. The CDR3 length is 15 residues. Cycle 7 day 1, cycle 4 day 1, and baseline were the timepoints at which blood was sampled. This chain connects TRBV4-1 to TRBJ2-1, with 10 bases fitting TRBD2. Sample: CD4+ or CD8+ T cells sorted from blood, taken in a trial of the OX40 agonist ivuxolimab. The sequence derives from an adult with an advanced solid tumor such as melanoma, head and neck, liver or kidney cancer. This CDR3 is CASSQGASGGDEQFF. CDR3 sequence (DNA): TGCGCCAGCAGCCAAGGGGCTAGCGGGGGTGATGAGCAGTTCTTC.